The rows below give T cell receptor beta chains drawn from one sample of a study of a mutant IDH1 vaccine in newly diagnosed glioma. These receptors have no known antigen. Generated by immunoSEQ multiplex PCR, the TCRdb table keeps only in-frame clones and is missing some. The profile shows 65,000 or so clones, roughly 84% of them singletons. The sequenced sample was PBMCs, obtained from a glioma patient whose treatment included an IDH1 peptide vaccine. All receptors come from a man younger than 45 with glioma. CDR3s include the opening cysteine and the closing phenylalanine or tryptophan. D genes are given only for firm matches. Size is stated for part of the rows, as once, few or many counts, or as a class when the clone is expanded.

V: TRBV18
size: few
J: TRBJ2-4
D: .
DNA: TGTGCCAGCTCACGTATCACGACTCCCAAAAACATTCAGTACTTC
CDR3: CASSRITTPKNIQYF

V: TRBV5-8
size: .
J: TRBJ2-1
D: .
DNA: TGTGCCAGCAGCATAGGGGACGTGAAATACAATGAGCAGTTCTTC
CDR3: CASSIGDVKYNEQFF

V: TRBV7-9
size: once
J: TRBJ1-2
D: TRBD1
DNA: TGTGCCAGCAGCCCCAGGGACAGATCACGGGATGGCTACACCTTC
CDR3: CASSPRDRSRDGYTF

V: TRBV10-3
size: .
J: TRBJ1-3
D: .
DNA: TGTGCCACAGGGGACAACCTAAAAGCGAGGAACACCATATATTTT
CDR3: CATGDNLKARNTIYF

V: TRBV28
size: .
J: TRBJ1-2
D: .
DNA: TGTGCCAGCAGTTTTAGGTTGTTCAGGGACTCAACCTTC
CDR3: CASSFRLFRDSTF

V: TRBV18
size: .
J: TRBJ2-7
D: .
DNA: TGTGCCAGCTCACCACTCGGGGGAGGTCTCTTGGAGCAGTACTTC
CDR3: CASSPLGGGLLEQYF

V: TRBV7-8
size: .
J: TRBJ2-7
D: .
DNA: TGTGCCAGCAGCCGGACAGCGTTCTCCTACGAGCAGTACTTC
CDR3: CASSRTAFSYEQYF

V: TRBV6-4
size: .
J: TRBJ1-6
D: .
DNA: TGTGCCAGCAGTGAAGACAGACATTCACCCCTCCACTTT
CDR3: CASSEDRHSPLHF

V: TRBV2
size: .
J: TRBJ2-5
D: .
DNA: TGTGCCACCCAAGGGTTAGGAGGCGAGACCCAGTACTTC
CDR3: CATQGLGGETQYF

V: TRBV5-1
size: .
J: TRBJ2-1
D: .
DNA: TGCGCCAGCAGCTTGGGTCCTGAGCAGTTCTTC
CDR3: CASSLGPEQFF

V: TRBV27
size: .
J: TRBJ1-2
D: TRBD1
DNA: TGTGCCAGCACCAACGCCGGGACAGGCCGTCTCGTAAACTATGGCTACACCTTC
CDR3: CASTNAGTGRLVNYGYTF

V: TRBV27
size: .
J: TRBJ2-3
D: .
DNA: TGTGCCAGCAGTCCCCAATGGGGGGTCTTCACAGATACGCAGTATTTT
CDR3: CASSPQWGVFTDTQYF

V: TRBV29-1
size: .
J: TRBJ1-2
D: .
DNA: TGCAGCGTTGTCTCGGCAGGGAGCTATGGCTACACCTTC
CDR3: CSVVSAGSYGYTF

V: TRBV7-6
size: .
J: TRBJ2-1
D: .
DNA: TGTGCGGAGAGCTCCTACAATGAGCAGTTCTTC
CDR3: CAESSYNEQFF

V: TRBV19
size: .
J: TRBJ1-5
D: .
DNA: TGTGCCAGTAGTATACGTGGATTATCGTCGGGCAATCAGCCCCAGCATTTT
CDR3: CASSIRGLSSGNQPQHF

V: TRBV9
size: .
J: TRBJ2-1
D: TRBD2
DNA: TGTGCCAGCAGCGTACGGTCAGCGGGGGGATACAATGAGCAGTTCTTC
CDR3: CASSVRSAGGYNEQFF

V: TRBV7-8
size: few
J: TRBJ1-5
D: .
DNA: TGTGCCAGCACCGCTTATACAGGGCGCAGTCAGCCCCAGCATTTT
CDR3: CASTAYTGRSQPQHF

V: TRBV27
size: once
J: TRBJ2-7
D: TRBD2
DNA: TGTGCCAGCAGTTTAAAGGCTAGCGGGGGCCAGTACTTC
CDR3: CASSLKASGGQYF

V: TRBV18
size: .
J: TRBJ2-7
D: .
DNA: TGTGCCAGCTCACTGGGCAGGGGATGGGGCTCCTACGAGCAGTACTTC
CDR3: CASSLGRGWGSYEQYF

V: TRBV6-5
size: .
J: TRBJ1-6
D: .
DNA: TGTGCCAGCAGTTCTACGGGACTCACCTATAATTCACCCCTCCACTTT
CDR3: CASSSTGLTYNSPLHF

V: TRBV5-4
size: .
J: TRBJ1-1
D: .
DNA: TGTGCCAGCAGCTTTCCACAGGGTTTATTAGCTGAAGCTTTCTTT
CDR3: CASSFPQGLLAEAFF

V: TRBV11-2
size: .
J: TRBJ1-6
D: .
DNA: TGTGCCAGCAGCTTAGAGCAGGGATCACCCCTCCACTTT
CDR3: CASSLEQGSPLHF

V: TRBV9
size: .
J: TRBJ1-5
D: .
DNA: TGTGCCAGGAAGTACCAGCCCCAGCATTTT
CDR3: CARKYQPQHF

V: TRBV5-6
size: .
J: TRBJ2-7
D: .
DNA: TGTGCCAGCAGCCCGGGGGTGGGGTGGCAGTACTTC
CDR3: CASSPGVGWQYF

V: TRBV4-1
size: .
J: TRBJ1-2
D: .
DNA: TGCGCCAGCAGCCAAGAGGGATTGTACGGTGGCTACACCTTC
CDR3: CASSQEGLYGGYTF

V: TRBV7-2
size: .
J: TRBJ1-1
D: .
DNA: TGTGCCAGCAGCCAAGAGAGTTCAGGAAACACTGAAGCTTTCTTT
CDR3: CASSQESSGNTEAFF

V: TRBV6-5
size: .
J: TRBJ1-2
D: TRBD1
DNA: TGTGCCAGCAGTCCTACCGGACAGGGCTATGGCTACACCTTC
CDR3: CASSPTGQGYGYTF

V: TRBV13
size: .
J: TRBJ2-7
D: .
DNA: TGTGCCAGCAGCCGGATCAACTACGAGCAGTACTTC
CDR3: CASSRINYEQYF

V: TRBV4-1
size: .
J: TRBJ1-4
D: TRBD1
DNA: TGCGCCAGCAGCCAAGGACAGGGGACTGGTAATGAAAAACTGTTTTTT
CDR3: CASSQGQGTGNEKLFF

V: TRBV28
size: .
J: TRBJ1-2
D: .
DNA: TGTGCCAGCAGTTTAACGGGGAACTACGGCTACACCTTC
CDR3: CASSLTGNYGYTF

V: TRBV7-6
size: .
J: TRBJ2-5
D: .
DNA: TGTGCCAGCAGCTTAGGGGGCGAGAAGACCCAGTACTTC
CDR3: CASSLGGEKTQYF

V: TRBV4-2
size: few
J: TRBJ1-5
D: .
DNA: TGTGCCAGCAGCCAGGGGGTGGGCAATCAGCCCCAGCATTTT
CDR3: CASSQGVGNQPQHF

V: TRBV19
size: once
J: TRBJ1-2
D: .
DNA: TGTGCCAGTAGTCCCCGGCAGGGGTATGGCTACACCTTC
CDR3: CASSPRQGYGYTF

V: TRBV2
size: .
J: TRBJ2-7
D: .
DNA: TGTGCCAGCAGTCCCCCGGGACCCAACTCCTACGAGCAGTACTTC
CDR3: CASSPPGPNSYEQYF

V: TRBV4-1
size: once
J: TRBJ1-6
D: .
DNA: TGCGCCAGCAGCCAAGGGAGACGGGGGGCCCCTAATTCACCCCTCCACTTT
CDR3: CASSQGRRGAPNSPLHF

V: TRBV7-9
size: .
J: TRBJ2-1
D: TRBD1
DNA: TGTGCCAGCAGCCGAACGCAGGGGGCCCCCTACAATGAGCAGTTCTTC
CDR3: CASSRTQGAPYNEQFF

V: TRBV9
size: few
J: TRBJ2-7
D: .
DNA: TGTGCCAGCAGCGTAGCAGCGTTCACCTACGAGCAGTACTTC
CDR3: CASSVAAFTYEQYF

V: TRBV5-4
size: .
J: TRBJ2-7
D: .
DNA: TGTGCCAGCAGCCCGAACGACAGAACCTACGAGCAGTACTTC
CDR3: CASSPNDRTYEQYF

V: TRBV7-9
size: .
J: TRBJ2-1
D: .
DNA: TGTGCCAGCAGCTTCGATCCGGGGACCCCGTTCTTC
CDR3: CASSFDPGTPFF

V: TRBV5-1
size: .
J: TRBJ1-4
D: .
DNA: TGCGCCAGCAGCTGGGGTTCACGAGAAAAACTGTTTTTT
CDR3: CASSWGSREKLFF

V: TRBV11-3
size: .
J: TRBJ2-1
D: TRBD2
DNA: TGTGCCAGCAGCACGGGCCTAGCGGGTCGAAACGATGAGCAGTTCTTC
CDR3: CASSTGLAGRNDEQFF

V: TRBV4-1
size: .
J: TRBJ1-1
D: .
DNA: TGCGCCAGCAGCTGGGGGCTCGACCTCACTGAAGCTTTCTTT
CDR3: CASSWGLDLTEAFF

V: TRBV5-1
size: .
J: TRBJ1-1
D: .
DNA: TGCGCCAGCAGCTTGCCTGACACTGAAGCTTTCTTT
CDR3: CASSLPDTEAFF

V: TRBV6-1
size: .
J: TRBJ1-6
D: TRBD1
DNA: TGTGCCAGCAGTCGGGACAGGGGAAAGGATTCACCCCTCCACTTT
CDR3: CASSRDRGKDSPLHF

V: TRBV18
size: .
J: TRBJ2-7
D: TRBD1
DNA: TGTGCCAGCTCACGCGGGACAGGGAAGGCCTACGAGCAGTACTTC
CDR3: CASSRGTGKAYEQYF

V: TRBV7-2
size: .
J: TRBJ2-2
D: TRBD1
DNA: TGTGCCAGCAGCTCCCGCTGGGACAGGGGGCCGGTCGGGGAGCTGTTTTTT
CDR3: CASSSRWDRGPVGELFF

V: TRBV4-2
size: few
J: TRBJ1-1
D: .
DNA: TGTGCCAGCAGCCCTCGGACGGTGGACACTGAAGCTTTCTTT
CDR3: CASSPRTVDTEAFF

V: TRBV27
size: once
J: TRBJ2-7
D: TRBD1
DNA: TGTGCCAGCAGGGGCGCGGGACAGGGGTTTTACGAGCAGTACTTC
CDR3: CASRGAGQGFYEQYF

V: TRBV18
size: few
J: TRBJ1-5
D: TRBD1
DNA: TGTGCCAGCTCACCACCTAACGCAGGGGGGGTTAAGGGGCCCCAGCATTTT
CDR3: CASSPPNAGGVKGPQHF

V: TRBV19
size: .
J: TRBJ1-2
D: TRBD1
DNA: TGTGCCAGTAGTATAGGGGGACAGGGGATCTATGGCTACACCTTC
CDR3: CASSIGGQGIYGYTF

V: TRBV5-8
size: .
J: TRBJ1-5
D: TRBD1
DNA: TGTGCCAGCAGCTTACAAAAGACAGGGGGAAGGAGCAATCAGCCCCAGCATTTT
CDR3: CASSLQKTGGRSNQPQHF

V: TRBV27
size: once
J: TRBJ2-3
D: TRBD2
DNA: TGTGCCAGCAGCATGACTAGCGGGGTGGCAGATACGCAGTATTTT
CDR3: CASSMTSGVADTQYF

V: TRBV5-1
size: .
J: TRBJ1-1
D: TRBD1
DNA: TGCGCCAGCAGCTCGGGCGGGACAGGGAACACTGAAGCTTTCTTT
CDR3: CASSSGGTGNTEAFF

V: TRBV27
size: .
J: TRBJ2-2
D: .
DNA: TGTGCCAGCCGATATTGGGGTACCGGGGAGCTGTTTTTT
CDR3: CASRYWGTGELFF

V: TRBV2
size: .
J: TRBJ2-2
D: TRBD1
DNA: TGTGCCAGCAGCCCACCGGGACAGGGGGCGCTGGGTAACACCGGGGAGCTGTTTTTT
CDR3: CASSPPGQGALGNTGELFF